The source of this T cell receptor beta chain is a study of patients and donors after allogeneic stem cell transplantation. The CDR3 contains 16 residues. Germline V gives CDR1 KGHDR, CDR2 SFDVKD. The ends were cut back, 3 bases at V and 0 bases at J, with 11 bases in the middle. TCRdb passed the RT-PCR reads through MiXCR, listing each CDR3 protein once. The sample yields 900,000 to 1,000,000 distinct CDR3 sequences, 15% to 20% seen once. The chain uses TRBV24-1 and TRBJ1-5, with D perhaps TRBD1 (5 bases). The sequencing sample was made of blood, either unsorted or a sorted T cell fraction (not recorded which). This clonotype originated in a human donor who was either an allogeneic HSCT recipient or a stem cell or donor lymphocyte infusion donor (not recorded which). It is not recorded whose cells these are; they may come from a transplant donor. CDR3 sequence reads: CATSDRWTSSNQPQHF. The CDR3 DNA is TGTGCCACCAGTGATCGCTGGACATCTAGCAATCAGCCCCAGCATTTT.